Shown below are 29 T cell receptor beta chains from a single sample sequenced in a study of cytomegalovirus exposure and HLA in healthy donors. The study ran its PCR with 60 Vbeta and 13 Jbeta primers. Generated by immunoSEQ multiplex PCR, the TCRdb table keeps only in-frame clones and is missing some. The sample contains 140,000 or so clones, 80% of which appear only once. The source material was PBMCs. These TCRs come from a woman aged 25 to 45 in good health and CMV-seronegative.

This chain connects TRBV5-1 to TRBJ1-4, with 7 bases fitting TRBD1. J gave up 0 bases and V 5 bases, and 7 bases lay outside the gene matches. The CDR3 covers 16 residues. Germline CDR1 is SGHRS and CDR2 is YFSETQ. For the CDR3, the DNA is TGCGCCAGCAGTTCGGGACAGCGAACAACTAATGAAAAACTGTTTTTT. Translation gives CASSSGQRTTNEKLFF.

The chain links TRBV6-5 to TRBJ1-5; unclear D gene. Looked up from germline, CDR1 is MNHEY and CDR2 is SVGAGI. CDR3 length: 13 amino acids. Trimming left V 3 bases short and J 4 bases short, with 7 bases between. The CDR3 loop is CASSYSVNQPQHF. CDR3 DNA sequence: TGTGCCAGCAGTTATTCTGTAAATCAGCCCCAGCATTTT.

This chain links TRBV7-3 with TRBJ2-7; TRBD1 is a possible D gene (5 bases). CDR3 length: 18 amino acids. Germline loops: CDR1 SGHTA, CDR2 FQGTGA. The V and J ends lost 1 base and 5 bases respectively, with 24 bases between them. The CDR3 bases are TGTGCCAGCAGCTTAATTGGCTTGGCTGGGGCAGGGTATAACGAGCAGTACTTC. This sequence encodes CASSLIGLAGAGYNEQYF.

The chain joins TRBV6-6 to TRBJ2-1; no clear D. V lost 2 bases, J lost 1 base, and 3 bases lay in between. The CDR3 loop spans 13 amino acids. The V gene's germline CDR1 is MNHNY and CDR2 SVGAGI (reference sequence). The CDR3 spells CASSYTSYNEQFF. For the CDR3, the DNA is TGTGCCAGCAGTTACACTTCCTACAATGAGCAGTTCTTC.

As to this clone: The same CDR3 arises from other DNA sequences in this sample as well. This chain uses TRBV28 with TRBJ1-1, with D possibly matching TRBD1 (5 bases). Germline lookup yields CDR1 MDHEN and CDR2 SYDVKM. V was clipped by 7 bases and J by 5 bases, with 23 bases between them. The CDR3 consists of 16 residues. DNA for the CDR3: TGTGCCAGCACACCTCCGGCGGGGGGACTGCCAACTGAAGCTTTCTTT. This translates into CASTPPAGGLPTEAFF. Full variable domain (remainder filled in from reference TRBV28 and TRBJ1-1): DVKVTQSSRYLVKRTGEKVFLECVQDMDHENMFWYRQDPGLGLRLIYFSYDVKMKEKGDIPEGYSVSREKKERFSLILESASTNQTSMYLCASTPPAGGLPTEAFFGQGTRLTVV.

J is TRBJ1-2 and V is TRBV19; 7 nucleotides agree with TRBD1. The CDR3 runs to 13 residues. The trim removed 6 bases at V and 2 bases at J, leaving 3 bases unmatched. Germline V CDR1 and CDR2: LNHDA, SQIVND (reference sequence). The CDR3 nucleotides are TGTGCCAGTAGCCAGACAGGGAACTATGGCTACACCTTC. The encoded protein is CASSQTGNYGYTF.

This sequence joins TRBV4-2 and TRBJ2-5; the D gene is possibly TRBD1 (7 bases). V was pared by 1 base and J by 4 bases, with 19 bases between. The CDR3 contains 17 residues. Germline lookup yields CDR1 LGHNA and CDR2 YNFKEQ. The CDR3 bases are TGTGCCAGCAGCCAAGTGACGGCAGGGGGGATATCAGAGACCCAGTACTTC. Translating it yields CASSQVTAGGISETQYF.

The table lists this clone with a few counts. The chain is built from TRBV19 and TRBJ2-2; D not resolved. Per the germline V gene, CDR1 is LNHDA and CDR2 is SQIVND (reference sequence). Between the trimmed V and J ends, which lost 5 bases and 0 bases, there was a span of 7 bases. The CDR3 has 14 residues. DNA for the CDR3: TGTGCCAGTAGTGTGAGAGCGAACACCGGGGAGCTGTTTTTT. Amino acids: CASSVRANTGELFF. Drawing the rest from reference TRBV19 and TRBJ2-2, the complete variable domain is DGGITQSPKYLFRKEGQNVTLSCEQNLNHDAMYWYRQDPGQGLRLIYYSQIVNDFQKGDIAEGYSVSREKKESFPLTVTSAQKNPTAFYLCASSVRANTGELFFGEGSRLTVL.

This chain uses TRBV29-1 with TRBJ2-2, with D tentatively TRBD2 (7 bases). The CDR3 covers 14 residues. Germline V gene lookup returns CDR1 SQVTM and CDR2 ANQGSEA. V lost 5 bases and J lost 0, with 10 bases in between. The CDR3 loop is CSVRGGANTGELFF. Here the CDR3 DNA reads TGCAGCGTTCGAGGGGGGGCGAACACCGGGGAGCTGTTTTTT.

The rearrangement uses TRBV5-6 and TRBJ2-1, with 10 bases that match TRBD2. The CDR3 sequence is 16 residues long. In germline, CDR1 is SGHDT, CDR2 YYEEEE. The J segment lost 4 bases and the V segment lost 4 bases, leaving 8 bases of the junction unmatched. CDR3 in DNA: TGTGCCAGCAGCCTGGGAGCTAGCGGGAGATACAATGAGCAGTTCTTC. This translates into CASSLGASGRYNEQFF. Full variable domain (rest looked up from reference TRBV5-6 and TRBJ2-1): DAGVTQSPTHLIKTRGQQVTLRCSPKSGHDTVSWYQQALGQGPQFIFQYYEEEERQRGNFPDRFSGHQFPNYSSELNVNALLLGDSALYLCASSLGASGRYNEQFFGPGTRLTVL.

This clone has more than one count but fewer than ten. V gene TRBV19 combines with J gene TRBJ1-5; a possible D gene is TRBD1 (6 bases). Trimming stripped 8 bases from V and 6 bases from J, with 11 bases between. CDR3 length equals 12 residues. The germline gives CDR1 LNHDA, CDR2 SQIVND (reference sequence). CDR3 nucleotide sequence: TGTGCCAGTGAGGGGGGGGTTCAGCCCCAGCATTTT. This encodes CASEGGVQPQHF. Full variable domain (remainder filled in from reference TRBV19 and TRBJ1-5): DGGITQSPKYLFRKEGQNVTLSCEQNLNHDAMYWYRQDPGQGLRLIYYSQIVNDFQKGDIAEGYSVSREKKESFPLTVTSAQKNPTAFYLCASEGGVQPQHFGDGTRLSIL.

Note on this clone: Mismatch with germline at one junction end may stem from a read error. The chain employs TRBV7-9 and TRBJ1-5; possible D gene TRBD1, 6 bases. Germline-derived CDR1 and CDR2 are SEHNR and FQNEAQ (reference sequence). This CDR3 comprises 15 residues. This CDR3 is CSSSPGGASNQPQHF. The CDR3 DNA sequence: TGTTCCAGCAGCCCTGGGGGGGCCAGCAATCAGCCCCAGCATTTT.

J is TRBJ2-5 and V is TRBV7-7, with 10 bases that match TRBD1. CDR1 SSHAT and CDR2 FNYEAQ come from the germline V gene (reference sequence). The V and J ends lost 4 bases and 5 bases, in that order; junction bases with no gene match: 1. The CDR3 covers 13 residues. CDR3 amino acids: CASSWTGGETQYF. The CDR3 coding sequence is TGTGCCAGCAGCTGGACAGGGGGGGAGACCCAGTACTTC.

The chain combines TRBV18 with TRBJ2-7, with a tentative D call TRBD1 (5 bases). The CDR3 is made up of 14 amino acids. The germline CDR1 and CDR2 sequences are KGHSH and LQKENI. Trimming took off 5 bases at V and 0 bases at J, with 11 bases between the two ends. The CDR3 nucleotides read TGTGCCAGCTCATCCTCAGGGTCCTCCTACGAGCAGTACTTC. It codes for CASSSSGSSYEQYF.

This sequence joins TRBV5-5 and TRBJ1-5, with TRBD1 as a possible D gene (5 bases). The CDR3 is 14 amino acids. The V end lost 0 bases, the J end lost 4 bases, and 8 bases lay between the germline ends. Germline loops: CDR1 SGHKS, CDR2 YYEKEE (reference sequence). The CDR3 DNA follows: TGTGCCAGCAGCTTGGGGTCAGGGAATCAGCCCCAGCATTTT. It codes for CASSLGSGNQPQHF.

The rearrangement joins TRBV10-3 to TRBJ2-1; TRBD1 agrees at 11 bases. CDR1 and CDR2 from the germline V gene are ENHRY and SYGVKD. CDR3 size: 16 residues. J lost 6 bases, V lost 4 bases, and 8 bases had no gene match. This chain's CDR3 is CAISGILGQGGNEQFF. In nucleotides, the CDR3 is TGTGCCATCAGTGGGATTCTGGGACAGGGGGGCAATGAGCAGTTCTTC.

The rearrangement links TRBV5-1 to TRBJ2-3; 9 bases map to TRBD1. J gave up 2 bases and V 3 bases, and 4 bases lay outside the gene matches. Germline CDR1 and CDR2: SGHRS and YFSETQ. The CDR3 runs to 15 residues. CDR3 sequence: CASSSGQGLTDTQYF. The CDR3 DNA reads TGCGCCAGCAGCTCCGGACAGGGGCTCACAGATACGCAGTATTTT.

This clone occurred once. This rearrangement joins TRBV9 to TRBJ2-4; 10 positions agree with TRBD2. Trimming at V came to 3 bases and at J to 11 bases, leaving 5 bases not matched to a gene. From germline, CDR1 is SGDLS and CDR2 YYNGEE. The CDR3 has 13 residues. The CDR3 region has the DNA TGTGCCAGCAGCGCGTGGACTAGCGGTCTTCAGTACTTC. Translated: CASSAWTSGLQYF.

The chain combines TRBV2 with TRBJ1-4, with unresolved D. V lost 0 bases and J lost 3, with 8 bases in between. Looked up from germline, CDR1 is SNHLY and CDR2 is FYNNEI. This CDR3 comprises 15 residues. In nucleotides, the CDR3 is TGTGCCAGCAGTGAAGCGCGAGGGTCTAATGAAAAACTGTTTTTT. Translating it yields CASSEARGSNEKLFF.

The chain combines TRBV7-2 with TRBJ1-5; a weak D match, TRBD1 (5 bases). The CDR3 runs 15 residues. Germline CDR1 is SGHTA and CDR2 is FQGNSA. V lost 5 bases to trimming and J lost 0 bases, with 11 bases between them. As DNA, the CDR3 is TGTGCCAGCAGCCACCGACAGTATAGCAATCAGCCCCAGCATTTT. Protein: CASSHRQYSNQPQHF. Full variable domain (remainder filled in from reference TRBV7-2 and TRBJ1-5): GAGVSQSPSNKVTEKGKDVELRCDPISGHTALYWYRQSLGQGLEFLIYFQGNSAPDKSGLPSDRFSAERTGGSVSTLTIQRTQQEDSAVYLCASSHRQYSNQPQHFGDGTRLSIL.

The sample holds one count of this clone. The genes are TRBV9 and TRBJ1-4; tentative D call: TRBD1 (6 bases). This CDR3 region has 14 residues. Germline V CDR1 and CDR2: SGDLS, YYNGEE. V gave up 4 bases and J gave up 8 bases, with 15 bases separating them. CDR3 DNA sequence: TGTGCCAGCAGCACCAGGGGAAGGGGCGAAAAACTGTTTTTT. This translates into CASSTRGRGEKLFF.

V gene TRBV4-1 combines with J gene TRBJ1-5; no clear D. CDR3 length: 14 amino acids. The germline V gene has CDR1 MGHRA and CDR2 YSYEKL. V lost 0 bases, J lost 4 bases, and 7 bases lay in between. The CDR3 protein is CASSQDGRNQPQHF. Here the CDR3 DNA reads TGCGCCAGCAGCCAAGATGGCCGAAATCAGCCCCAGCATTTT.

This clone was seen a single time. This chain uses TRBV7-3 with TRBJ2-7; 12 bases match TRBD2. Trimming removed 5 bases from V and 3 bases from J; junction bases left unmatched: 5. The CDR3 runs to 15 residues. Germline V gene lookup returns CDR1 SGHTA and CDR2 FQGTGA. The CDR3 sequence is CASSKTSGSVYEQYF. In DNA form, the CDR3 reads TGTGCCAGCAGCAAGACTAGCGGGAGTGTCTACGAGCAGTACTTC.

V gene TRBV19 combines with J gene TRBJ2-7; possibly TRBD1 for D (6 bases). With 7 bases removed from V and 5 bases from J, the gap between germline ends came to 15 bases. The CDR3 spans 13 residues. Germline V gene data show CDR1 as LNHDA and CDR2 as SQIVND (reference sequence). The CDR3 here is CASTTDRTHEQYF. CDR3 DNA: TGTGCCAGTACCACCGACAGGACCCACGAGCAGTACTTC.

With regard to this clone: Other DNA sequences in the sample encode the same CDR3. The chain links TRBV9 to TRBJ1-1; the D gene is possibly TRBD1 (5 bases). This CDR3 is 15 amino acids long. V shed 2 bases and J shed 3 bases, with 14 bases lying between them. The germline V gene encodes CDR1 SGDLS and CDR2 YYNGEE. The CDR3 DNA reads TGTGCCAGCAGCGTGGCCTACGGGGGGTACACTGAAGCTTTCTTT. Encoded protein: CASSVAYGGYTEAFF.

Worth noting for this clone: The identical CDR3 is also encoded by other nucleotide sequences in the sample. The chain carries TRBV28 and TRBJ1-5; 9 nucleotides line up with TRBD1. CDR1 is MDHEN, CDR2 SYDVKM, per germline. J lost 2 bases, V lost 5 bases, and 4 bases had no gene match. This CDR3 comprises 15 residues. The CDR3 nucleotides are TGTGCCAGCAGTCCCCGACAGGGGGGCAATCAGCCCCAGCATTTT. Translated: CASSPRQGGNQPQHF.

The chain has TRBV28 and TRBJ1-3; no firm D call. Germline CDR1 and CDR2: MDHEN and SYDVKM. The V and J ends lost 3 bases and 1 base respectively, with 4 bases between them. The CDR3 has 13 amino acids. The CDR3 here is CASSFLSGNTIYF. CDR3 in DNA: TGTGCCAGCAGTTTCCTGTCTGGAAACACCATATATTTT.

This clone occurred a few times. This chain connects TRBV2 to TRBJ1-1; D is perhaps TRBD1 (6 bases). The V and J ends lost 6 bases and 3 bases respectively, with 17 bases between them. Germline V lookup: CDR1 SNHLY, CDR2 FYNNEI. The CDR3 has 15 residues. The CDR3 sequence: CASRKGPGADTEAFF. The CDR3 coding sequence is TGTGCCAGCAGAAAAGGTCCAGGGGCGGACACTGAAGCTTTCTTT. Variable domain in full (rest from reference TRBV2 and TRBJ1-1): EPEVTQTPSHQVTQMGQEVILRCVPISNHLYFYWYRQILGQKVEFLVSFYNNEISEKSEIFDDQFSVERPDGSNFTLKIRSTKLEDSAMYFCASRKGPGADTEAFFGQGTRLTVV.

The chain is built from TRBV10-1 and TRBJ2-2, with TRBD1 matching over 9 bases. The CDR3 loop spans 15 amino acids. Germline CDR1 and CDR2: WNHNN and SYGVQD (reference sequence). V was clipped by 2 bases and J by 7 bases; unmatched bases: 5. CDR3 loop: CASSERQGGNGELFF. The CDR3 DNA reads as TGCGCCAGCAGTGAGAGACAGGGGGGAAACGGGGAGCTGTTTTTT.